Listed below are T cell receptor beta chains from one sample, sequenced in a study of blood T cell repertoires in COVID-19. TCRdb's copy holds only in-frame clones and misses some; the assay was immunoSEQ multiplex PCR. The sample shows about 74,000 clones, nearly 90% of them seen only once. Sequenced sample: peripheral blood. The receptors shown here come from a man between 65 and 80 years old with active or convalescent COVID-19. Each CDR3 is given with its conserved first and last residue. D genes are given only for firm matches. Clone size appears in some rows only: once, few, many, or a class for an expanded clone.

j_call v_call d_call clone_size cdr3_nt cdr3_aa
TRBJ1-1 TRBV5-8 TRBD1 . TGTGCCAGCAGCTACGGACAGGGCTTAGGCACTGAAGCTTTCTTT CASSYGQGLGTEAFF
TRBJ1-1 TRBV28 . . TGTGCCAGCAGTTTACGGGGGGACACTGAAGCTTTCTTT CASSLRGDTEAFF
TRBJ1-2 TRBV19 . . TGTGCCAGTAGTATCCCCCCCGCTAACTATGGCTACACCTTC CASSIPPANYGYTF
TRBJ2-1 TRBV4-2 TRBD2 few TGTGCCAGCAGCCAACCGGGACTAGCGGGAGGGCCAAGACCCCAGTCCTACAATGAGCAGTTCTTC CASSQPGLAGGPRPQSYNEQFF
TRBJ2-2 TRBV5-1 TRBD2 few TGCGCCAGCAATGCCGGACTAGCGGGGAACACCGGGGAGCTGTTTTTT CASNAGLAGNTGELFF
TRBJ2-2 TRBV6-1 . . TGTGCCAGCAGTGTAGCCGGGAGTGCCGGGGAGCTGTTTTTT CASSVAGSAGELFF
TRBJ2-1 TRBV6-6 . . TGTGCCAGCAGTTACCGGGTGTCCTCCGGAAATGAGCAGTTCTTC CASSYRVSSGNEQFF
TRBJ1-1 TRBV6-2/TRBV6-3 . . TGTGCCAGCAGTTATGGGGGGGGTTTCACTGAAGCTTTCTTT CASSYGGGFTEAFF
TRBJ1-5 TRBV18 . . TGTGCCAGCTCACCGGGTCCGGGGGATCAGCCCCAGCATTTT CASSPGPGDQPQHF
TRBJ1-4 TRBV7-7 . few TGTGCCAGCAGCATAAACAGAAATGAAAAACTGTTTTTT CASSINRNEKLFF
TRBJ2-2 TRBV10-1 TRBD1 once TGCGCCAGCAGTCGGACAGGGAACACCGGGGAGCTGTTTTTT CASSRTGNTGELFF
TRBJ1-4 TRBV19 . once TGTGCCAGTAAGTTACGGAGGCATGAAAAACTGTTTTTT CASKLRRHEKLFF
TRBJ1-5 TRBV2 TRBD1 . TGTGCCAGTACGGGACAGGGGGGACAGCCCCAGCATTTT CASTGQGGQPQHF